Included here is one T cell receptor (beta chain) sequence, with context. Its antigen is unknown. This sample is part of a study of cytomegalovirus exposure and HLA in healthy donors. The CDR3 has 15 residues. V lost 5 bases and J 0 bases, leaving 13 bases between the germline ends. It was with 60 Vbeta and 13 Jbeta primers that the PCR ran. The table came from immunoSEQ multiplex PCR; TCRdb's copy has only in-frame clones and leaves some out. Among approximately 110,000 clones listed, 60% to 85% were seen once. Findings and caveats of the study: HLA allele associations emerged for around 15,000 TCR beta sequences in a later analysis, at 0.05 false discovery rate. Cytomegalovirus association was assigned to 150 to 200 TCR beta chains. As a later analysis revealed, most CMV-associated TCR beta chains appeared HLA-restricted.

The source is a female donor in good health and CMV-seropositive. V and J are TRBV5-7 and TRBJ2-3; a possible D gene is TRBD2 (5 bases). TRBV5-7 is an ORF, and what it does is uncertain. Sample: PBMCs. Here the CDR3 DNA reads TGTGCCAGCAGGGGAGCGCGGCGAAGCACAGATACGCAGTATTTT. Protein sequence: CASRGARRSTDTQYF.